Listed here are 13 T cell receptor beta chains from one sample, sequenced in a study of shared clonotypes between healthy human individuals. The data were produced by immunoSEQ multiplex PCR, yet TCRdb's version contains in-frame clones alone and is incomplete. Among 450,000 to 500,000 clones listed, around 85% were seen once. The source material was PBMCs. Receptor source: a woman aged 40 to 50 in good health. Some clones in this sample may be carry-over from other donors' samples.

This clone was detected once. V is TRBV2 and J is TRBJ1-5; D perhaps matches TRBD1 (5 bases). From germline, CDR1 is SNHLY and CDR2 FYNNEI. Trimming took off 9 bases at V and 5 bases at J, with 17 bases between the two ends. The CDR3 covers 14 residues. This CDR3 reads CASTASRGDQPQHF. Here the CDR3 DNA reads TGTGCCAGTACAGCGAGCCGGGGGGATCAGCCCCAGCATTTT. Full variable domain (missing parts from reference TRBV2 and TRBJ1-5): EPEVTQTPSHQVTQMGQEVILRCVPISNHLYFYWYRQILGQKVEFLVSFYNNEISEKSEIFDDQFSVERPDGSNFTLKIRSTKLEDSAMYFCASTASRGDQPQHFGDGTRLSIL.

The chain uses TRBV7-3 and TRBJ2-1; the match to TRBD2 covers 11 bases. Germline CDR1 and CDR2: SGHTA and FQGTGA. The ends lost 2 bases at V and 7 bases at J; junction bases unmatched: 4. CDR3 length: 15 amino acids. DNA of the CDR3: TGTGCCAGCAGCTTAGAACTAGCGGGAGCTAATGAGCAGTTCTTC. The encoded protein is CASSLELAGANEQFF.

Worth noting for this clone: It differs at one base from a far larger clone, so likely a read error. The chain recombines TRBV2 with TRBJ2-3, with 8 bases lining up with TRBD2. The CDR3 extends over 15 amino acids. The V gene's germline CDR1 is SNHLY and CDR2 FYNNEI. V lost 3 bases and J lost 2; bases outside the gene matches: 4. The CDR3 DNA sequence: TGTGCCAGCAGTGAGAATAGCGGGACCACAGATACGCAGTATTTT. Translated: CASSENSGTTDTQYF.

The V call is TRBV5-1, the J call TRBJ1-5; TRBD1 matches at 9 bases. Germline V gene sequence: CDR1 SGHRS, CDR2 YFSETQ. The J segment lost 4 bases and the V segment lost 4 bases, leaving 6 bases of the junction unmatched. The CDR3 has 15 amino acids. CDR3: CASSIGTGPNQPQHF. Written as DNA, the CDR3 is TGCGCCAGCAGCATCGGGACAGGGCCAAATCAGCCCCAGCATTTT. Supplemented by reference TRBV5-1 and TRBJ1-5, the full variable domain reads KAGVTQTPRYLIKTRGQQVTLSCSPISGHRSVSWYQQTPGQGLQFLFEYFSETQRNKGNFPGRFSGRQFSNSRSEMNVSTLELGDSALYLCASSIGTGPNQPQHFGDGTRLSIL.

This sequence joins TRBV7-9 and TRBJ2-6, with TRBD2 as a possible D gene (6 bases). Deletions cut 11 bases from V and 2 bases from J, with 13 bases between. This CDR3 region has 14 residues. CDR1 is SEHNR and CDR2 is FQNEAQ in the germline V gene (reference sequence). The CDR3 is CASEGGPGANVLTF. CDR3 coding DNA: TGTGCCTCTGAAGGAGGGCCTGGGGCCAACGTCCTGACTTTC.

Here the CDR3 reads CASSRGNTGELFF. DNA for the CDR3: TGTGCCAGTAGTCGAGGGAACACCGGGGAGCTGTTTTTT. V is TRBV19 and J is TRBJ2-2; the D is unclear. Germline assignment: CDR1 LNHDA and CDR2 SQIVND (reference sequence). V lost 5 bases to trimming and J lost 1 base, with 5 bases between them. This CDR3 is built from 13 residues. The full variable domain, completed using reference TRBV19 and TRBJ2-2, is DGGITQSPKYLFRKEGQNVTLSCEQNLNHDAMYWYRQDPGQGLRLIYYSQIVNDFQKGDIAEGYSVSREKKESFPLTVTSAQKNPTAFYLCASSRGNTGELFFGEGSRLTVL.

With regard to this clone: One base separates it from a far larger clone, so it is likely a read error. The chain is built from TRBV4-1 and TRBJ2-1; no clear D gene. V lost 1 base and J lost 9, with 13 bases in between. The CDR3 runs 14 residues. Germline V gene data show CDR1 as MGHRA and CDR2 as YSYEKL. The CDR3 DNA reads as TGCGCCAGCAGCCAAGCCACCCCGATCTGTGAGCAGTTCTTC. Amino acid sequence: CASSQATPICEQFF.

The count of this clone is one. V gene TRBV30 combines with J gene TRBJ2-1; D is uncertain. V lost 2 bases and J lost 10, with 9 bases in between. CDR1 is GTSNPN and CDR2 is SVGIG in the germline V gene (reference sequence). The length of the CDR3 is 11 residues. The CDR3 sequence: CAWSPRGEQFF. CDR3 nucleotides: TGTGCCTGGAGTCCTCGTGGGGAGCAGTTCTTC.

The CDR3 reads CASRDGKQLRYEQYF. In DNA, the CDR3 is TGTGCCAGCAGGGATGGGAAGCAATTACGGTACGAGCAGTACTTC. J is TRBJ2-7 and V is TRBV28; D is ambiguous. CDR1 and CDR2 (germline): MDHEN, SYDVKM. The CDR3 covers 15 residues. The V end was cut by 6 bases, the J end by 4 bases, with 19 bases between.

The V and J genes are TRBV4-3 and TRBJ1-2; 11 bases are a match to TRBD1. V trimming: 4 bases; J trimming: 3 bases; junction bases outside the gene matches: 7. Per the germline V gene, CDR1 is LGHNA and CDR2 is YSLEER. This CDR3 region has 16 residues. The CDR3 DNA sequence: TGCGCCAGCAGCCCCTTGGGGACAGGGGGTGACTATGGCTACACCTTC. This sequence encodes CASSPLGTGGDYGYTF.

The rearrangement links TRBV6-1 to TRBJ1-3, with 9 bases fitting TRBD1. Germline V lookup: CDR1 MNHNS, CDR2 SASEGT. V shed 3 bases and J 0 bases; nucleotides not matched to a gene: 6. The CDR3 contains 17 residues. The CDR3 DNA is TGTGCCAGCAGTGACTACAGGGGGCGCCTCTCTGGAAACACCATATATTTT. It specifies CASSDYRGRLSGNTIYF.

The genes are TRBV30 and TRBJ2-1; either TRBD1 or TRBD2 may fit D (5 bases each). Trimming pared 3 bases from V and 8 bases from J, leaving 14 bases between. This CDR3 spans 13 amino acids. Germline V gene sequence: CDR1 GTSNPN, CDR2 SVGIG (reference sequence). CDR3 sequence (DNA): TGTGCCTGGAGCCTCGGGACGGGCTATGAGCAGTTCTTC. Protein: CAWSLGTGYEQFF.

This clone was detected only a few times. This chain joins TRBV27 and TRBJ2-2, with TRBD2 matching over 8 bases. CDR1 is MNHEY and CDR2 is SMNVEV in the germline V gene (reference sequence). This CDR3 spans 17 amino acids. J was trimmed by 8 bases and V by 2 bases; bases with no gene match: 13. DNA of the CDR3: TGTGCCAGCAGTTTAGCAGCCGTGGCTAGCGGGTTGGGGGAGCTGTTTTTT. Encoded protein: CASSLAAVASGLGELFF.